This T cell receptor (beta chain) was sequenced for a study of blood T cells in healthy people across ages. Study-level results: Changes in expanded clonotypes were possibly confounded, as the CMV status of donors was unknown.

The germline V gene encodes CDR1 SQVTM and CDR2 ANQGSEA. There are 14 residues in the CDR3. V shed 4 bases, J shed 3 bases, and the junction held 7 bases outside the gene matches. This clonotype was picked up many times. Its target is unknown. Donors each provided roughly 11 milliliters of peripheral blood. A J-beta primer mix and a sample-barcoded 5' primer were used in a second PCR of roughly 7 to 12 cycles. TCRdb independently ran MiXCR on the 5' RACE reads; one entry per CDR3 protein. The table has 700,000 or so distinct CDR3 sequences, 40% to 45% seen once. Sequenced input: blood. The chain recombines TRBV29-1 with TRBJ2-7, with 9 bases identical to TRBD2. The sequence came from an elderly man in good health. CDR3 in amino acids: CSVGASGNIYEQYF. The CDR3 DNA sequence: TGCAGCGTTGGGGCTAGCGGGAATATCTACGAGCAGTACTTC.